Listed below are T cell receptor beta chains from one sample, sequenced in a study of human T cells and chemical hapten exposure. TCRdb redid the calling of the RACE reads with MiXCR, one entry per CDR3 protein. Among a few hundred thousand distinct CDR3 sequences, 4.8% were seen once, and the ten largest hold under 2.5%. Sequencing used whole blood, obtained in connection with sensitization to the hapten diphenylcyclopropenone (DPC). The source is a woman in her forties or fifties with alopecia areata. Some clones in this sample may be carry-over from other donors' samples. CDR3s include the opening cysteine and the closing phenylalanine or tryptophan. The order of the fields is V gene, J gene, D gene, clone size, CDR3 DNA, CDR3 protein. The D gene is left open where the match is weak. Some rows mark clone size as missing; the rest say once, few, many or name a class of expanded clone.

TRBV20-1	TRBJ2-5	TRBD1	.	TGCAGTGCTTCAAGACAGGGCAGAGAGACCCAGTACTTC	CSASRQGRETQYF
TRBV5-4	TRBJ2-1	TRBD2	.	TGTGCCAGCAGCTTGGGGGAGCTGGACCCTCCGGGAGGGTTCTTC	CASSLGELDPPGGFF
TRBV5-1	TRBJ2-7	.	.	TGCGCCAGCAGCCCCACCCCGAACCCACGCGGGACCCCTTCCTACGAGCAGTACTTC	CASSPTPNPRGTPSYEQYF
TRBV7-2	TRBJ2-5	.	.	TGTGCCAGCAGCTCCGCCTGGACGGACCAAGAGACCCAGTACTTC	CASSSAWTDQETQYF
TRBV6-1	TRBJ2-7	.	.	TGTGCCAGCAGTCCCCCGAGGGGGGGCGGCTCCTACGAGCAGTACTTC	CASSPPRGGGSYEQYF
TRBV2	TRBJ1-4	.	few	TGTGCCAGCAGTGATATAGGTCAAGATGAAAAACTGTTTTTT	CASSDIGQDEKLFF
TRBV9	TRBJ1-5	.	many	TGTGCCAGCAGCGAGGGTAATAGCAATCAGCCCCAGCATTTT	CASSEGNSNQPQHF
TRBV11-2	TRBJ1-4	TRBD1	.	TGTGCCAGCAGCCCGAAGGGGGCGCGAGAAAAACTGTTTTTT	CASSPKGAREKLFF
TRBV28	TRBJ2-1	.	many	TGTGCCAGCAGTTTCGGAGAGCAGGGGTATTTCTTC	CASSFGEQGYFF
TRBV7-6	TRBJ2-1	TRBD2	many	TGTGCCAGCAGCCTGACTAGCAGCTCCTACAATGAGCAGTTCTTC	CASSLTSSSYNEQFF
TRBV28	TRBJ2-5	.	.	TGTGCCAGCGCTTCCGGGGACCAAGAGACCCAGTACTTC	CASASGDQETQYF
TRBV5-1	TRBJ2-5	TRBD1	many	TGCGCCAGCAGCTGGATCGGGACAGGGCAAGAGACCCAGTACTTC	CASSWIGTGQETQYF
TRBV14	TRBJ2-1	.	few	TGTGCCAGCAGCCAATATGGGCGGTACAATGAGCAGTTCTTC	CASSQYGRYNEQFF
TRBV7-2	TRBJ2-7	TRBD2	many	TGTGCCAGCAGCAAACGGACTAGCGACTACGAGCAGTACTTC	CASSKRTSDYEQYF
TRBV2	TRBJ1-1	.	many	TGTGCCAGCAGCAGGGATCATGAAGCTTTCTTT	CASSRDHEAFF
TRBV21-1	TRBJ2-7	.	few	TGTGCCAGCAGCATTCTATCAGGGGAAAGGTACGAGCAGTACTTC	CASSILSGERYEQYF
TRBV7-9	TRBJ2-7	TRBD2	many	TGTGCCAGCAGCCCATCGGCGGGACTACAGTACGAGCAGTACTTC	CASSPSAGLQYEQYF
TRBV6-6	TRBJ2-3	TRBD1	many	TGTGCCAGCAGGCCACGGACAGGGGGAAGCACAGATACGCAGTATTTT	CASRPRTGGSTDTQYF
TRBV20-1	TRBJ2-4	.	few	TGCAGTGCTCTGAGGCGAGGGGACGCCAAAAACATTCAGTACTTC	CSALRRGDAKNIQYF
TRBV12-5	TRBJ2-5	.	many	TGTGCTAGTGGTTTGGATGGTCCCACCCAGTACTTC	CASGLDGPTQYF
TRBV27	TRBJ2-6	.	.	TGTGCCAGCCTTCCCCGACTGATCACTGGGGCCAACGTCCTGACTTTC	CASLPRLITGANVLTF
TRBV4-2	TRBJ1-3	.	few	TGTGCCAGCAGCCAATCCCTCAGGACAGTATCTGGAAACACCATATATTTT	CASSQSLRTVSGNTIYF
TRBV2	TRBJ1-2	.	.	TGTGCCAGCAGTGCCGAAGGGGGAGAAGTCTATGGCTACACCTTC	CASSAEGGEVYGYTF
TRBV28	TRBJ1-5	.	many	TGTGCCAGCAGTTTCCCCGGGCATAATCAGCCCCAGCATTTT	CASSFPGHNQPQHF
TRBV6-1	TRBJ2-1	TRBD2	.	TGTGCCAGTCGGCCTAGCGGAGACAATGAGCAGTTCTTC	CASRPSGDNEQFF
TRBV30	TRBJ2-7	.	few	TGTGCCTGGAGTAGGGATTCCTACGAGCAGTACTTC	CAWSRDSYEQYF
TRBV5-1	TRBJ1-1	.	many	TGCGCCAGCAGCTTGGAAGGGTTTTTCGACACTGAAGCTTTCTTT	CASSLEGFFDTEAFF
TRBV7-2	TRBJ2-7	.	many	TGTGCCAGCAGCTTTAGTTCGGACAGACCAACCTACGAGCAGTACTTC	CASSFSSDRPTYEQYF